This T cell receptor beta chain was identified during a study of cytomegalovirus exposure and HLA in healthy donors. Findings of the study overall: Previously analyzed data showed that most TCR beta V segments were productive at a frequency of about 90% or about 30%. According to the study, around 180 TCR beta chains were cytomegalovirus-associated.

A word on this clone: Its antigen is not known.

The PCR made use of 60 Vbeta and 13 Jbeta primers. TCRdb's table, derived via immunoSEQ multiplex PCR, lists solely in-frame clones and lacks some. The specimen's table records some 130,000 clones. Material for sequencing was PBMCs. The receptor was isolated from a woman aged 60-75 years in good health and CMV-seronegative.

The DNA of the CDR3 is TGTGCCAGCACCCACACATGGGGGCAGAGAGAGACCCAGTACTTC. Translated: CASTHTWGQRETQYF. V and J are TRBV6-1 and TRBJ2-5; a possible D gene is TRBD1 (6 bases). This CDR3 is 15 amino acids long. The V end lost 7 bases, the J end lost 4 bases, and 19 bases lay between the germline ends. The germline V gene has CDR1 MNHNS and CDR2 SASEGT.